This TCR beta chain was obtained from a study of CXCR3-negative and CXCR3-positive naive CD8 T cells. Whole-study results and caveats: Both naive subsets, CXCR3-negative and CXCR3-positive, displayed similar TRBV-TRBJ usage, unlike memory cells. More hydrophobic TRB CDR3s occurred in CXCR3-positive than in CXCR3-negative naive cells. Relative to memory CD8+ cells, whose diversity was much lower, both naive subsets had comparably high diversity.

Germline V gene sequence: CDR1 SGHAT, CDR2 FQNNGV. The CDR3 is 14 amino acids. It was by 5' RACE with UMI labels that the TRB cDNA libraries were prepared. TCRdb reprocessed the 5' RACE reads and keeps a single row for each CDR3 protein, giving no DNA. Its clone listing holds roughly 89,000 distinct CDR3 sequences. About this clonotype itself: Its antigen is not known.

The sequence came from a human donor in good health. Some clones in this sample may be carry-over from other donors' samples. Sequencing was performed on naive CXCR3- CD8+ T cells from blood. The subset is: CD45RO-CCR7+CD27+CD95- naive CD8+ T cells lacking CXCR3 (TNR3-). The chain couples TRBV11-2 to TRBJ2-1; the TCRdb call, TRBD2, lacks DNA for checking. CDR3 loop: CASTLWAGEDEQFF.